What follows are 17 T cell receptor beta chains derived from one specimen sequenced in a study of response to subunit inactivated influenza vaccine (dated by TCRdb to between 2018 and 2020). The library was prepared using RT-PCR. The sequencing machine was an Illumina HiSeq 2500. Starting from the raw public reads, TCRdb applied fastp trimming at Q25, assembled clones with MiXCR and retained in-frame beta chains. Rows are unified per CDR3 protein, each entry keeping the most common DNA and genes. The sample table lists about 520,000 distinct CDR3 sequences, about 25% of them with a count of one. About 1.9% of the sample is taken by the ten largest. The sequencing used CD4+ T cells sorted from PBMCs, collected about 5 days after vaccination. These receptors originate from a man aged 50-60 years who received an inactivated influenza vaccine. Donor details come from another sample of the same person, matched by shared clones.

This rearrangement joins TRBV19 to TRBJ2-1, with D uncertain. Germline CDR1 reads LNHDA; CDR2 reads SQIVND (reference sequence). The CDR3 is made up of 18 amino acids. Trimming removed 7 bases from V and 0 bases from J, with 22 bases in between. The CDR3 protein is CASTLRLTNGASYNEQFF. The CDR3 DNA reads TGTGCCAGTACTCTCCGTCTAACCAATGGCGCCTCCTACAATGAGCAGTTCTTC.

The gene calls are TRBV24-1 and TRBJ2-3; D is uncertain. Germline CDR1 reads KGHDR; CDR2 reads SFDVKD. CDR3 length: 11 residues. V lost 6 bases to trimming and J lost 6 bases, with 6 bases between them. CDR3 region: CATSSPDTQYF. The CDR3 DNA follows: TGTGCCACCAGTTCTCCGGATACGCAGTATTTT.

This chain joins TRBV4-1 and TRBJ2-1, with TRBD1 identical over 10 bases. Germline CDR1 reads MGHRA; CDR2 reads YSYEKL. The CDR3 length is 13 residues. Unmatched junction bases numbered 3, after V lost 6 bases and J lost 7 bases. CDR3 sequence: CASRGQGLNEQFF. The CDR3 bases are TGCGCCAGCAGGGGACAGGGGTTAAATGAGCAGTTCTTC.

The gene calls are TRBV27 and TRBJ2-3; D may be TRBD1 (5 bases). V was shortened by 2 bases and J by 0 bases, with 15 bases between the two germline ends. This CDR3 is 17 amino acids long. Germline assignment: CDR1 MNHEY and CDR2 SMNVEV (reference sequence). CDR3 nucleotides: TGTGCCAGCAGTTTAACGACAGTCCAGGCTAGCACAGATACGCAGTATTTT. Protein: CASSLTTVQASTDTQYF.

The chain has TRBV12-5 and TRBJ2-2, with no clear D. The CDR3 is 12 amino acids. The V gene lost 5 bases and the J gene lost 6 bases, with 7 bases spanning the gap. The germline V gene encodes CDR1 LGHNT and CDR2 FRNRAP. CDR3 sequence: CASGRGAGELFF. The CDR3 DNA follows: TGTGCTAGTGGTCGTGGGGCCGGGGAGCTGTTTTTT.

CDR3 region: CASSSRQGVSEQFF. For the CDR3, the DNA is TGTGCCAGCAGCTCACGCCAGGGGGTCAGTGAGCAGTTCTTC. V and J are TRBV7-2 and TRBJ2-1; TRBD1 matches 7 bases. The J segment lost 9 bases and the V segment lost 4 bases, leaving 9 bases of the junction unmatched. The CDR3 contains 14 residues. The germline V gene encodes CDR1 SGHTA and CDR2 FQGNSA. Supplemented by reference TRBV7-2 and TRBJ2-1, the full variable domain reads GAGVSQSPSNKVTEKGKDVELRCDPISGHTALYWYRQSLGQGLEFLIYFQGNSAPDKSGLPSDRFSAERTGGSVSTLTIQRTQQEDSAVYLCASSSRQGVSEQFFGPGTRLTVL.

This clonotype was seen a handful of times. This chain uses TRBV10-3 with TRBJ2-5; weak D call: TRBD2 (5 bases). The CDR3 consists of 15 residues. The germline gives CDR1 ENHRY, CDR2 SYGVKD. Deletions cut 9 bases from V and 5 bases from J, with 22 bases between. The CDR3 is CAMSGGSLNLETQYF. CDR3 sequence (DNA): TGTGCCATGAGCGGCGGCTCCCTGAACCTCGAGACCCAGTACTTC.

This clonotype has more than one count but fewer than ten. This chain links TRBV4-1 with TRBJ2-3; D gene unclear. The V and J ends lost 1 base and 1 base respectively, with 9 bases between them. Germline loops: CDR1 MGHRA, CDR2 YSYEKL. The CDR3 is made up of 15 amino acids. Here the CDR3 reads CASSQVVPGTDTQYF. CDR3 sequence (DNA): TGCGCCAGCAGCCAAGTTGTACCTGGCACAGATACGCAGTATTTT.

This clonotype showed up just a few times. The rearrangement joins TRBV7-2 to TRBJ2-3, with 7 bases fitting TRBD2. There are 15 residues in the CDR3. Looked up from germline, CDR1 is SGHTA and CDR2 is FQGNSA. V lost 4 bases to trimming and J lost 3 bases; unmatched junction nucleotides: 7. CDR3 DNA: TGTGCCAGCAGCTCACGGGTAGCGGGTACAGATACGCAGTATTTT. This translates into CASSSRVAGTDTQYF. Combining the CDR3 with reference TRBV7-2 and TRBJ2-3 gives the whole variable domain GAGVSQSPSNKVTEKGKDVELRCDPISGHTALYWYRQSLGQGLEFLIYFQGNSAPDKSGLPSDRFSAERTGGSVSTLTIQRTQQEDSAVYLCASSSRVAGTDTQYFGPGTRLTVL.

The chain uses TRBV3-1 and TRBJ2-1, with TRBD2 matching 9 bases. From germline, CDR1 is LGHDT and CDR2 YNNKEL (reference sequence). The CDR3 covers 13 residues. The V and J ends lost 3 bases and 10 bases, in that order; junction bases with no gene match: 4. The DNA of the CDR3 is TGTGCCAGCAGCCAGATTAGCGGGGGCGAGCAGTTCTTC. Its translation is CASSQISGGEQFF.

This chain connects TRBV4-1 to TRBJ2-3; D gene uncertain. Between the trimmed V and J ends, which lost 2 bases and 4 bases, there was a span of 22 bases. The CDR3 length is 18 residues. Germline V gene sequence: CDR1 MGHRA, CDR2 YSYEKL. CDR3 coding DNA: TGCGCCAGCAGCCAAATACTGAATATGGTAGCTTTCCCAGATACGCAGTATTTT. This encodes CASSQILNMVAFPDTQYF.

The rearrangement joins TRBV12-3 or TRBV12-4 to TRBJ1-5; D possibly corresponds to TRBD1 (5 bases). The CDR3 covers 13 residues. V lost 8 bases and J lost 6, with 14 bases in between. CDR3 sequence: CASQMGPAQPQHF. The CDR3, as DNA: TGTGCCAGCCAAATGGGGCCCGCTCAGCCCCAGCATTTT.

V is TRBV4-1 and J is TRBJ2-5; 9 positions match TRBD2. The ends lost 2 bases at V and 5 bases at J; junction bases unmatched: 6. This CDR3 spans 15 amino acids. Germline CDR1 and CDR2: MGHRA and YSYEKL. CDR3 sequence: CASSQSSGGRETQYF. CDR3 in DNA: TGCGCCAGCAGCCAATCGAGCGGGGGGCGCGAGACCCAGTACTTC.

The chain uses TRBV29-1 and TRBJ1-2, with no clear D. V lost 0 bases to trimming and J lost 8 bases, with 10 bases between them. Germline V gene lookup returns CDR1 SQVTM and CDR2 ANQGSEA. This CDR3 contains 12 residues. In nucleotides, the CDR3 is TGCAGCGTTGAAGATCGGGTGGGGGGCTACACCTTC. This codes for CSVEDRVGGYTF. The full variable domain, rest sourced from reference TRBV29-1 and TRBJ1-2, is SAVISQKPSRDICQRGTSLTIQCQVDSQVTMMFWYRQQPGQSLTLIATANQGSEATYESGFVIDKFPISRPNLTFSTLTVSNMSPEDSSIYLCSVEDRVGGYTFGSGTRLTVV.

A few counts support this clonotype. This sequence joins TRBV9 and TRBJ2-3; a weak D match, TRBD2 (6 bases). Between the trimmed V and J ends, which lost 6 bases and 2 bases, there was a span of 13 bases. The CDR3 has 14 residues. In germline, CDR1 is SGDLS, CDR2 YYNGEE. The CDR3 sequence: CASTRGIDTDTQYF. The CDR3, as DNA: TGTGCCAGCACTCGGGGGATCGACACAGATACGCAGTATTTT.

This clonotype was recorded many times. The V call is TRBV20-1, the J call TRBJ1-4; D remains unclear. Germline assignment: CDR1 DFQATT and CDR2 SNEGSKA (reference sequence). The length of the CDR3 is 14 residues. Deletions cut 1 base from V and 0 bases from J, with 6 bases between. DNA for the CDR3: TGCAGTGCTAGAGCGGGTTCAACTAATGAAAAACTGTTTTTT. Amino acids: CSARAGSTNEKLFF.

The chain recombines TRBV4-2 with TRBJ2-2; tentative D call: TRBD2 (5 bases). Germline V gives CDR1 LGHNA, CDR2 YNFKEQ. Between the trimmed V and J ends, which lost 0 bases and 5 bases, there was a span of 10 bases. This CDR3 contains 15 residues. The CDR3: CASSQDRGRTGELFF. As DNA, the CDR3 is TGTGCCAGCAGCCAAGATCGCGGGCGGACCGGGGAGCTGTTTTTT.